The clone carrying this TCR beta chain came up a few times. Its antigen is as yet unknown. Each CDR3 protein is one row after TCRdb ran MiXCR on the RT-PCR reads. The data hold approximately 570,000 distinct CDR3 sequences, with approximately 7.6% observed a single time. These data originate in a study of response to subunit inactivated influenza vaccine. The study's findings and limits: T cells newly recruited by each seasonal influenza vaccination are few, the authors suggested.

The ends lost 6 bases at V and 10 bases at J; junction bases unmatched: 7. The CDR3 runs to 12 residues. Germline V CDR1 and CDR2: MNHEY, SVGAGI. The sequenced sample was PBMCs from blood, obtained approximately 25 months after vaccination. This chain joins TRBV6-5 and TRBJ1-1; 8 bases are a match to TRBD1. The receptor was derived from a man aged 50-75 years who received an inactivated influenza vaccine. The CDR3 nucleotides are TGTGCCAGCAGCCGTAGGACAGGGAGAGCTTTCTTT. This translates into CASSRRTGRAFF.